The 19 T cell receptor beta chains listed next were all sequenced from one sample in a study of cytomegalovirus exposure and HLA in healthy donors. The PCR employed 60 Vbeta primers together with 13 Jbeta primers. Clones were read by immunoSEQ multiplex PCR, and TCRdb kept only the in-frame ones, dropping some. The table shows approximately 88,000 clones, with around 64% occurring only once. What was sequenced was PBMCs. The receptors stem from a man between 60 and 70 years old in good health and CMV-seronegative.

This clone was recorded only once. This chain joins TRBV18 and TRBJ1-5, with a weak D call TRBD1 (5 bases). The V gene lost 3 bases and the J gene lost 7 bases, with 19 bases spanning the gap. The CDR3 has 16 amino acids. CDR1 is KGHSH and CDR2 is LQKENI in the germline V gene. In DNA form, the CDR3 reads TGTGCCAGCTCACCTTACTCGACAGAGGTGCTGCAGCCCCAGCATTTT. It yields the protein CASSPYSTEVLQPQHF.

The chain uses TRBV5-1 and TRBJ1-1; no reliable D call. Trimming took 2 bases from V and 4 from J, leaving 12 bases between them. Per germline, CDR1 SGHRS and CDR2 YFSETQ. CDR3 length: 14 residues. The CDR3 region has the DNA TGCGCCAGCAGCTTTTACGGATCGGGCACTGAAGCTTTCTTT. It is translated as CASSFYGSGTEAFF. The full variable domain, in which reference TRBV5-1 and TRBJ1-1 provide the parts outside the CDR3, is KAGVTQTPRYLIKTRGQQVTLSCSPISGHRSVSWYQQTPGQGLQFLFEYFSETQRNKGNFPGRFSGRQFSNSRSEMNVSTLELGDSALYLCASSFYGSGTEAFFGQGTRLTVV.

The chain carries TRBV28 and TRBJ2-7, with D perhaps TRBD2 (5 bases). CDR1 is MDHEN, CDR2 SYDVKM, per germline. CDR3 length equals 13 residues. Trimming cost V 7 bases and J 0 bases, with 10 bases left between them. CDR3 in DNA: TGTGCCAGCATGAGCGGTAGCTCCTACGAGCAGTACTTC. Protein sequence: CASMSGSSYEQYF.

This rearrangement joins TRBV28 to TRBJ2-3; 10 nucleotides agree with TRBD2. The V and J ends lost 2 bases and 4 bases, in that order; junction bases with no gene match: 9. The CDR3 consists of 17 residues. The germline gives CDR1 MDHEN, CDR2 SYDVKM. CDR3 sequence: CASSLLAGDRMPDTQYF. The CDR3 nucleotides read TGTGCCAGCAGTTTACTAGCGGGAGATCGGATGCCAGATACGCAGTATTTT.

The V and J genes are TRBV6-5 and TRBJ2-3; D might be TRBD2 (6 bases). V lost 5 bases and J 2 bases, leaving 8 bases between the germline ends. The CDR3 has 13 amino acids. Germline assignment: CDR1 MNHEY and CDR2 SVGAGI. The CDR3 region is CASSIADTDTQYF. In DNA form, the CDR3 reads TGTGCCAGCAGTATAGCGGACACAGATACGCAGTATTTT.

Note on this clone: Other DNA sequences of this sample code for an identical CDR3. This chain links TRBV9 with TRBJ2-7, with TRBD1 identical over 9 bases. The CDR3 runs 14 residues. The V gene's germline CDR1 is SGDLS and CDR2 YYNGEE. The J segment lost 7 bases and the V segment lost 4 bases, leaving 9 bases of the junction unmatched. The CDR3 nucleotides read TGTGCCAGCAGCACACGGACAGGGGCTCAGGAGCAGTACTTC. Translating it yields CASSTRTGAQEQYF.

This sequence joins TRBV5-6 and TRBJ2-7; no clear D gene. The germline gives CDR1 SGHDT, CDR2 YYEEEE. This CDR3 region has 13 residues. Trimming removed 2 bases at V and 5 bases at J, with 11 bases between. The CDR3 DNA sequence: TGTGCCAGCAGCTTCAATCTGGCGGACGAGCAGTACTTC. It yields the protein CASSFNLADEQYF. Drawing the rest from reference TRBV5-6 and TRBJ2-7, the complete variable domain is DAGVTQSPTHLIKTRGQQVTLRCSPKSGHDTVSWYQQALGQGPQFIFQYYEEEERQRGNFPDRFSGHQFPNYSSELNVNALLLGDSALYLCASSFNLADEQYFGPGTRLTVT.

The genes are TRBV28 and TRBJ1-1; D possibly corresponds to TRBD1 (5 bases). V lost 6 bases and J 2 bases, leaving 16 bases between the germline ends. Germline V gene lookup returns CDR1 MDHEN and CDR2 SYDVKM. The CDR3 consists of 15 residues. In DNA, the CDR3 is TGTGCCAGCAGGTTGGGGGGGAATAGAAACACTGAAGCTTTCTTT. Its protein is CASRLGGNRNTEAFF.

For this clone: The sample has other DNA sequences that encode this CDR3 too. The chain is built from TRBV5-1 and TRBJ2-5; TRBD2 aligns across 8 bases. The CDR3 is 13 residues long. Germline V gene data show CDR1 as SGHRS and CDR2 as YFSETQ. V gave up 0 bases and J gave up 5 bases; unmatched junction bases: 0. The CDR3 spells CASSLGGRETQYF. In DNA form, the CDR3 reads TGCGCCAGCAGCTTGGGCGGGAGGGAGACCCAGTACTTC.

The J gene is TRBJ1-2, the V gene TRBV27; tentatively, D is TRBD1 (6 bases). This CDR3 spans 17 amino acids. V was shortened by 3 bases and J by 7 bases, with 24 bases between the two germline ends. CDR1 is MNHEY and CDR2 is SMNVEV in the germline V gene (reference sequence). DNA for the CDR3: TGTGCCAGCAGTTTTTCCGGAGGCGGTAGGGGGTTTGGTGGCTACACCTTC. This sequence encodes CASSFSGGGRGFGGYTF.

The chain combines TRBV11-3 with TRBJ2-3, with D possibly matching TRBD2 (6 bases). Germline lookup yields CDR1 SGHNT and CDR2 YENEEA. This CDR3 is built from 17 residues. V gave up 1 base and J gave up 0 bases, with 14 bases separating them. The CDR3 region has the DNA TGTGCCAGCAGCTTAGCCGGGAGTACCCCCAGCACAGATACGCAGTATTTT. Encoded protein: CASSLAGSTPSTDTQYF.

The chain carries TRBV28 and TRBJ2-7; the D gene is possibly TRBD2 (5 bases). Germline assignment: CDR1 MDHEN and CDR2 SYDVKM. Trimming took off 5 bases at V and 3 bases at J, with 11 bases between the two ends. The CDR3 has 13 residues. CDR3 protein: CASSPRGHYEQYF. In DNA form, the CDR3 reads TGTGCCAGCAGTCCCCGAGGGCACTACGAGCAGTACTTC.

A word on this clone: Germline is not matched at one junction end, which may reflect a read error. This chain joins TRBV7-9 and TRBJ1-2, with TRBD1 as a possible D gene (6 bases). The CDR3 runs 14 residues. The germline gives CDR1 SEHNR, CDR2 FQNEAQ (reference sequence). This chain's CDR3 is CSSSKGGAGYGYTF. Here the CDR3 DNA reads TGTTCCAGCAGCAAGGGGGGGGCTGGCTATGGCTACACCTTC.

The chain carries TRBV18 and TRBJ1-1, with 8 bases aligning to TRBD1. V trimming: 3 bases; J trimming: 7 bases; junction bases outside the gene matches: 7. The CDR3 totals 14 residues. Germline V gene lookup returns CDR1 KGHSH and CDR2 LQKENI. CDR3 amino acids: CASSPNPGQVEAFF. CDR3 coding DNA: TGTGCCAGCTCACCCAATCCGGGACAGGTTGAAGCTTTCTTT.

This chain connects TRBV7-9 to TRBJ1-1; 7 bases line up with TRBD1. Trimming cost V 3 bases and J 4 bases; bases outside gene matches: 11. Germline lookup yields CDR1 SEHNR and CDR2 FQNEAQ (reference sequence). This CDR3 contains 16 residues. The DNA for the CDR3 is TGTGCCAGCAGCTTTGGTACAGGGGCGGGGAGCACTGAAGCTTTCTTT. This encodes CASSFGTGAGSTEAFF.

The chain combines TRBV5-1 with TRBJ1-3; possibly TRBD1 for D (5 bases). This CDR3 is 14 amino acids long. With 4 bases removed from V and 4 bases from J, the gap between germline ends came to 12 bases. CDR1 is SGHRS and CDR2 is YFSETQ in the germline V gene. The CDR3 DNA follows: TGCGCCAGCAGCCCCGGGGGGGACGGAAACACCATATATTTT. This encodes CASSPGGDGNTIYF.

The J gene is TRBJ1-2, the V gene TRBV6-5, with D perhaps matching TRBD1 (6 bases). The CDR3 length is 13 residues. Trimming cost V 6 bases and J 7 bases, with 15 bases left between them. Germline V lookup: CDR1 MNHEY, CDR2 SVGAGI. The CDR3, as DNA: TGTGCCAGCAGGGGACACAGGGTGGCTGGCTACACCTTC. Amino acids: CASRGHRVAGYTF.

The CDR3 bases are TGTGCCAGCAGTTCTTTCGAGAGCTCCTACAATGAGCAGTTCTTC. The encoded protein is CASSSFESSYNEQFF. The chain uses TRBV6-1 and TRBJ2-1; D not resolved. Trimming cost V 5 bases and J 0 bases, with 11 bases left between them. Germline CDR1 MNHNS, CDR2 SASEGT. The length of the CDR3 is 15 residues.

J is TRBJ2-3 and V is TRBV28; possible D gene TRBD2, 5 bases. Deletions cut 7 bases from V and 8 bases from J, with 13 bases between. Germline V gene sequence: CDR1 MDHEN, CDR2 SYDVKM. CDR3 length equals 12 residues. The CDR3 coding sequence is TGTGCCAGCACGGGGTCGGCGGCTACGCAGTATTTT. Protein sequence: CASTGSAATQYF.